The 8 T cell receptor beta chains presented below share a single source sample, sequenced in a study of cytomegalovirus exposure and HLA in healthy donors. PCR involved 60 Vbeta and 13 Jbeta primers. The repertoire was sequenced with immunoSEQ multiplex PCR; TCRdb's copy has only in-frame clones and lacks some. This sample's clone table lists tens of thousands of clones. The specimen sequenced was PBMCs. Every receptor here comes from a man aged 50 or older in good health and CMV-seronegative.

The gene calls are TRBV29-1 and TRBJ1-2; the D is unclear. CDR1 and CDR2 from the germline V gene are SQVTM and ANQGSEA. V was trimmed by 1 base and J by 4 bases, leaving 13 bases between them. CDR3 length equals 14 residues. The CDR3 sequence is CSVEVRPPTYGYTF. The CDR3 coding sequence is TGCAGCGTTGAAGTGAGGCCACCGACCTATGGCTACACCTTC.

The rearrangement joins TRBV30 to TRBJ2-1, with 16 bases lining up with TRBD2. J gave up 9 bases and V 1 base, and 6 bases lay outside the gene matches. CDR1 is GTSNPN and CDR2 is SVGIG in the germline V gene (reference sequence). The CDR3 extends over 16 amino acids. The CDR3 bases are TGTGCCTGGAGTGAGGGACTAGCGGGGGGGATGTCTGAGCAGTTCTTC. It is translated as CAWSEGLAGGMSEQFF.

DNA for the CDR3: TGTGCCAGCAGTTTAGCCGAGGGGGCTATGTACGAGCAGTACTTC. It encodes CASSLAEGAMYEQYF. This rearrangement joins TRBV27 to TRBJ2-7, with 7 bases aligning to TRBD1. The germline CDR1 and CDR2 sequences are MNHEY and SMNVEV (reference sequence). Germline trimming cut 2 bases from V and 4 bases from J; bases unmatched to any gene: 8. There are 15 residues in the CDR3.

The chain joins TRBV27 to TRBJ1-2, with D unclear. Per germline, CDR1 MNHEY and CDR2 SMNVEV (reference sequence). The CDR3 runs 13 residues. V was shortened by 3 bases and J by 1 base, with 6 bases between the two germline ends. DNA of the CDR3: TGTGCCAGCAGTTTCGGGAGTAACTATGGCTACACCTTC. Translating it yields CASSFGSNYGYTF.

The chain employs TRBV5-4 and TRBJ1-1; maybe TRBD1 (6 bases). CDR3 length equals 16 residues. V was shortened by 0 bases and J by 1 base, with 13 bases between the two germline ends. The germline V gene has CDR1 SGHNT and CDR2 YYREEE (reference sequence). This chain's CDR3 is CASSLGGLGGNTEAFF. CDR3 sequence (DNA): TGTGCCAGCAGCTTGGGCGGGCTAGGGGGGAACACTGAAGCTTTCTTT.

The V and J genes are TRBV18 and TRBJ2-2; D unresolved. The CDR3 runs 13 residues. Looked up from germline, CDR1 is KGHSH and CDR2 is LQKENI. V dropped 3 bases and J dropped 5 bases, with 7 bases sitting between them. The CDR3 reads CASSPSQTGELFF. CDR3 sequence (DNA): TGTGCCAGCTCACCGAGTCAAACCGGGGAGCTGTTTTTT.

The chain joins TRBV28 to TRBJ2-7, with a weak D call TRBD1 (7 bases). V lost 5 bases, J lost 1 base, and 15 bases lay in between. The CDR3 extends over 15 amino acids. The germline gives CDR1 MDHEN, CDR2 SYDVKM. CDR3 DNA: TGTGCCAGCAGTCCCTCGCGGGGACAGTCCTACGAGCAGTACTTC. Its translation is CASSPSRGQSYEQYF.

The chain carries TRBV28 and TRBJ1-2; the match to TRBD1 covers 7 bases. This CDR3 comprises 13 residues. Germline-derived CDR1 and CDR2 are MDHEN and SYDVKM. The trim removed 3 bases at V and 4 bases at J, leaving 2 bases unmatched. The CDR3: CASSLTGFYGYTF. CDR3 DNA sequence: TGTGCCAGCAGTTTGACAGGGTTCTATGGCTACACCTTC.